The T cell receptor beta chain described here comes from a study of cytomegalovirus exposure and HLA in healthy donors. The study, taken as a whole, reports: Follow-up analysis later connected one missense variant in DCLRE1C with trimming of TCR beta V- and J-genes. A few chains tied to CMV proved CMV antigen-specific in vitro.

Germline V gene sequence: CDR1 MNHNY, CDR2 SVGAGI (reference sequence). There are 13 residues in the CDR3. Comments on this clone: Antigen unknown.

Both 60 Vbeta primers and 13 Jbeta primers went into the PCR. Profiled with immunoSEQ multiplex PCR; TCRdb holds only in-frame clones, not every one. The table includes over 100,000 clones, around 70% detected once. The TCR originated in a man between 25 and 39 years old in good health and CMV-seropositive. Sequencing input: PBMCs. The genes are TRBV6-6 and TRBJ2-1; no clear D gene. The chain's CDR3 is CASGTESYNEQFF. The CDR3, as DNA: TGTGCATCCGGCACGGAGTCCTACAATGAGCAGTTCTTC.